Shown below are 19 T cell receptor beta chains from a single sample sequenced in a study of blood T cell repertoires in COVID-19. Method: immunoSEQ multiplex PCR; TCRdb's copy keeps in-frame clones and lacks some. The sample lists approximately 290,000 clones, 80% to 85% seen once, with approximately 15% in the top ten. The sequenced material came from peripheral blood. These receptors were obtained from a person aged 65 to 85 with COVID-19, enrolled during active disease.

The chain combines TRBV29-1 with TRBJ2-7, with 11 bases lining up with TRBD1. CDR3 length equals 13 residues. The germline V gene encodes CDR1 SQVTM and CDR2 ANQGSEA. The trim removed 5 bases at V and 6 bases at J, leaving 6 bases unmatched. The CDR3 spells CSVTGQGAFEQYF. CDR3 bases: TGCAGCGTTACAGGACAGGGGGCTTTCGAGCAGTACTTC.

In this sample, this clone turned up once. The CDR3 spells CASSLDGQGGADTQYF. Here the CDR3 DNA reads TGCGCCAGCAGCTTGGACGGACAGGGTGGAGCAGATACGCAGTATTTT. The gene calls are TRBV5-1 and TRBJ2-3, with 8 bases that match TRBD1. After removal of 0 bases from V and 4 bases from J, the junction contained 7 bases not matched to a gene. The CDR3 has 16 residues. The germline gives CDR1 SGHRS, CDR2 YFSETQ.

The V gene is TRBV5-1, the J gene TRBJ2-2, with D maybe TRBD1 (6 bases). The V end lost 1 base, the J end lost 3 bases, and 13 bases lay between the germline ends. Germline loops: CDR1 SGHRS, CDR2 YFSETQ. The CDR3 runs 16 residues. The CDR3, as DNA: TGCGCCAGCAGCTTGTTGGGGGCTCGGGACACCGGGGAGCTGTTTTTT. This encodes CASSLLGARDTGELFF.

The rearrangement joins TRBV6-5 to TRBJ2-3; 7 positions match TRBD1. V lost 11 bases to trimming and J lost 5 bases; unmatched junction nucleotides: 7. The CDR3 loop spans 12 amino acids. CDR1 MNHEY and CDR2 SVGAGI come from the germline V gene. This CDR3 reads CAVDRDQDTQYF. In DNA, the CDR3 is TGTGCCGTTGACAGGGATCAAGATACGCAGTATTTT.

V usage is TRBV3-1 (or the pseudogene TRBV3-2) and J usage is TRBJ2-1, with D perhaps matching TRBD1 (5 bases). The CDR3 covers 14 residues. Trimming removed 5 bases from V and 1 base from J, with 9 bases in between. The germline CDR1 and CDR2 sequences are LGHDT and YNNKEL (reference sequence). CDR3 sequence (DNA): TGTGCCAGCAGCAAAAGGGGATCCTACAATGAGCAGTTCTTC. Translating gives CASSKRGSYNEQFF.

The chain joins TRBV6-2 or TRBV6-3 to TRBJ2-3, with 13 bases matching TRBD2. This CDR3 is 16 amino acids long. The germline V gene encodes CDR1 MNHEY and CDR2 SVGEGT. J gave up 2 bases and V 6 bases, and 5 bases lay outside the gene matches. This CDR3 is CASSSGLAGITDTQYF. As DNA, the CDR3 is TGTGCCAGCAGCTCGGGACTAGCGGGAATCACAGATACGCAGTATTTT.

The chain has TRBV3-1 (or the pseudogene TRBV3-2) and TRBJ2-1; 11 bases are shared with TRBD2. The V segment lost 5 bases and the J segment 10 bases; nucleotides outside the gene matches: 7. CDR3 length: 14 amino acids. Germline V gives CDR1 LGHDT, CDR2 YNNKEL (reference sequence). The CDR3 sequence is CASSARLAGWEQFF. The DNA for the CDR3 is TGTGCCAGCAGCGCCCGACTAGCGGGATGGGAGCAGTTCTTC.

Details on this clone: Relative to the germline gene, one junction end is altered; a read error may explain this. The chain joins TRBV5-6 to TRBJ1-4; TRBD1 matches at 9 bases. The V gene's germline CDR1 is SGHDT and CDR2 YYEEEE. The CDR3 runs 14 residues. The chain's CDR3 is CASSLARLQGAPLF. CDR3 nucleotides: TGTGCCAGCAGCTTGGCTCGCTTACAGGGGGCGCCTTTATTT.

The chain carries TRBV28 and TRBJ2-1, with 10 bases that match TRBD2. The CDR3 has 15 residues. Germline V lookup: CDR1 MDHEN, CDR2 SYDVKM. J was trimmed by 9 bases and V by 6 bases; bases with no gene match: 11. In nucleotides, the CDR3 is TGTGCCAGCAGCCCCGATTTAGCGGGGGGTGGTGAGCAGTTCTTC. Amino acid sequence: CASSPDLAGGGEQFF.

V is TRBV29-1 and J is TRBJ1-1; 7 bases are shared with TRBD1. V trimming: 7 bases; J trimming: 1 base; junction bases outside the gene matches: 3. The CDR3 has 12 amino acids. Germline CDR1 SQVTM, CDR2 ANQGSEA. The CDR3 protein is CSAQGTNTEAFF. The CDR3, as DNA: TGCAGCGCACAGGGGACGAACACTGAAGCTTTCTTT.

This chain connects TRBV5-1 to TRBJ1-4; 9 nucleotides line up with TRBD1. V lost 1 base, J lost 5 bases, and 3 bases stayed unmatched. This CDR3 spans 15 amino acids. CDR1 and CDR2 (germline): SGHRS, YFSETQ. The CDR3 protein is CASSLRTGENEKLFF. In DNA, the CDR3 is TGCGCCAGCAGCTTGAGGACAGGGGAGAATGAAAAACTGTTTTTT.

The chain uses TRBV5-4 and TRBJ2-1, with TRBD2 matching 10 bases. The germline V gene has CDR1 SGHNT and CDR2 YYREEE (reference sequence). Unmatched junction bases numbered 3, after V lost 3 bases and J lost 6 bases. This CDR3 contains 14 residues. For the CDR3, the DNA is TGTGCCAGCAGCTCGAGACTAGCGGGCAATGAGCAGTTCTTC. This gives the protein CASSSRLAGNEQFF.

CDR3 DNA sequence: TGTGCCAGCAGCGTAGGGGCGGGAGGGGTAGAGACCCAGTACTTC. Amino acids: CASSVGAGGVETQYF. This chain links TRBV9 with TRBJ2-5; TRBD2 aligns across 9 bases. The CDR3 loop spans 15 amino acids. Trimming took 0 bases from V and 4 from J; bases not matched to a gene: 4. Per germline, CDR1 SGDLS and CDR2 YYNGEE.

The gene calls are TRBV6-2 or TRBV6-3 and TRBJ2-1, with D tentatively TRBD1 (6 bases). The V gene lost 0 bases and the J gene lost 13 bases, with 16 bases spanning the gap. The CDR3 spans 14 residues. In germline, CDR1 is MNHEY, CDR2 SVGEGT. The CDR3 nucleotides are TGTGCCAGCAGTTACTCGAGGGACACGGGGAAACAGTTCTTC. This translates into CASSYSRDTGKQFF.

The chain carries TRBV19 and TRBJ1-5, with D hard to call. V was shortened by 2 bases and J by 6 bases, with 11 bases between the two germline ends. CDR3 length equals 14 residues. Per germline, CDR1 LNHDA and CDR2 SQIVND (reference sequence). Here the CDR3 reads CASSIQLEGQPQHF. The CDR3 DNA follows: TGTGCCAGTAGTATACAACTAGAGGGTCAGCCCCAGCATTTT.

This clone was counted between two and nine times. The gene calls are TRBV28 and TRBJ1-3; 7 bases align to TRBD1. Germline CDR1 and CDR2: MDHEN and SYDVKM. This CDR3 is 16 amino acids long. Losses at the gene ends were 4 bases for V and 3 bases for J; bases not matched to a gene: 9. The CDR3 here is CASSSIDRASGNTIYF. The CDR3 coding sequence is TGTGCCAGCAGTTCAATTGACAGGGCGAGTGGAAACACCATATATTTT.

J is TRBJ2-7 and V is TRBV19; D might be TRBD2 (5 bases). Germline loops: CDR1 LNHDA, CDR2 SQIVND (reference sequence). CDR3 length: 13 amino acids. V was trimmed by 5 bases and J by 4 bases, leaving 12 bases between them. The DNA for the CDR3 is TGTGCCAGTAGTTCGGGGAGACTTTACGAGCAGTACTTC. Translating it yields CASSSGRLYEQYF.

V usage is TRBV4-3 and J usage is TRBJ2-5, with D uncertain. V lost 0 bases and J lost 5, with 13 bases in between. The CDR3 runs 15 residues. Germline V gene sequence: CDR1 LGHNA, CDR2 YSLEER. The CDR3 region is CASSQDLSNWETQYF. DNA for the CDR3: TGCGCCAGCAGCCAAGATCTGAGCAATTGGGAGACCCAGTACTTC.

This clone was seen more than once but under ten times. The chain couples TRBV4-3 to TRBJ2-1; 7 bases are shared with TRBD2. Germline CDR1 is LGHNA and CDR2 is YSLEER. With V trimmed by 0 bases and J by 6 bases, 8 bases remained unmatched. The CDR3 has 16 residues. CDR3 bases: TGCGCCAGCAGCCAAGATGTCGCGGGAGCAGGCAATGAGCAGTTCTTC. Protein sequence: CASSQDVAGAGNEQFF.